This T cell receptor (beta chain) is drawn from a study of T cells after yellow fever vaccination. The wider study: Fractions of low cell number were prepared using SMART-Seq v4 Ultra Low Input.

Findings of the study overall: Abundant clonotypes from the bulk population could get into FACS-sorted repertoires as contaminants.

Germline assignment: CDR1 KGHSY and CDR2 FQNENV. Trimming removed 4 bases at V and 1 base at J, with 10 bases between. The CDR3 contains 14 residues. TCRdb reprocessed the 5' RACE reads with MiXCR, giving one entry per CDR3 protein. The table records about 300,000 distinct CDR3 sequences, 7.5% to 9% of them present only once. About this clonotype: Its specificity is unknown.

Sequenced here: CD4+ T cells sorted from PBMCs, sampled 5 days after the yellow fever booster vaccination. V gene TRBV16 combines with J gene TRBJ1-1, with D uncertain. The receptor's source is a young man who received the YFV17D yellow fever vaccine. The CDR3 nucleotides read TGTGCCAGCAGCCCCATGATGGGGAACACTGAAGCTTTCTTT. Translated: CASSPMMGNTEAFF.